This record looks at one T cell receptor (beta chain) sequence and its context. Germline loops: CDR1 SGHTA, CDR2 FQGNSA. There are 14 residues in the CDR3. The ends were cut back, 5 bases at V and 2 bases at J, with 11 bases in the middle. The data belong to a study of blood T cell repertoires in COVID-19. Study context: The origin of the acute and convalescent COVID-19 samples was the United States, Italy and Spain.

Original processing methods: Nucleated cell number was recorded as an estimate derived from reference gene primer amplification. The method was immunoSEQ multiplex PCR; TCRdb's version includes in-frame clones alone and lacks a portion of them. That table furnishes V, J and clone size, whereas the DNA furnished D and trimming. The sample shows 200,000 or so clones, around nine tenths of them seen only once. Sequencing was carried out using PBMCs or T cells enriched from blood (not recorded which). This TCR came from a woman aged 25 to 39 who had been exposed to COVID-19. The chain links TRBV7-2 to TRBJ2-3, with D perhaps matching TRBD2 (5 bases). For the CDR3, the DNA is TGTGCCAGCAGCCTCGGACTGTCCACAGATACGCAGTATTTT. The encoded protein is CASSLGLSTDTQYF.